The TCR beta chain under discussion was sequenced for a study of naive and memory T cell subsets. This clonotype occurred many times. The germline gives CDR1 MDHEN, CDR2 SYDVKM. Trimming cost V 5 bases and J 0 bases, with 8 bases left between them. This CDR3 is 14 amino acids long. Alpha and beta constant region primers primed reverse transcription for blood and skin samples. Four PCR rounds used nested alpha and beta constant region primers plus the SP2 primer. TCRdb independently ran MiXCR on the UMI-ligation and nested PCR reads; one entry per CDR3 protein. The table lists over 15,000 distinct CDR3 sequences, about a tenth of them singletons. Noted treatment: skin biopsy from PPD injection site in Mantoux-positive individual. Reverse transcription used DNase-treated unsorted total RNA, aiming for about 1 to 1,100 ng. The library had UMIs added by 3' ligation of an oligonucleotide to TCR cDNA. Biopsied sites were PPD injections in people with a positive Mantoux test.

The rearrangement uses TRBV28 and TRBJ2-4; a possible D gene is TRBD2 (6 bases). Here the sequenced sample was skin, taken from a tuberculin skin test site. This TCR was recovered from an adult in good health. The CDR3 nucleotides are TGTGCCAGCAGTGAGGGAGGAGCCAAAAACATTCAGTACTTC. Translating it yields CASSEGGAKNIQYF. The full variable domain, its missing parts supplied by reference TRBV28 and TRBJ2-4, is DVKVTQSSRYLVKRTGEKVFLECVQDMDHENMFWYRQDPGLGLRLIYFSYDVKMKEKGDIPEGYSVSREKKERFSLILESASTNQTSMYLCASSEGGAKNIQYFGAGTRLSVL.